This TCR beta chain was profiled in a study of T cell changes during pregnancy in multiple sclerosis (dated 2019 in TCRdb). About the study as a whole: The study examined how the T cell repertoire changed over the course of pregnancy in women with multiple sclerosis.

The method behind the library was the immunoSEQ multiplex PCR assay. TCRdb retrieved this table from immuneACCESS and kept in-frame rearrangements only. Not all clones are present; in checked studies, unresolved V genes account for under half, and no reason is known for the remainder. The sample contains roughly 110,000 clones, 92% of them found a single time. Clones ranked in the top ten supply 0.65% to 0.9% of the sample. Looking up the germline V gene yields CDR1 SGHTA and CDR2 FQGTGA. The CDR3 sequence holds 16 residues, the cysteine and phenylalanine included. CDR3 DNA only is kept here, 48 bases in frame from base 1. Trimming removed 2 bases from V and 5 bases from J, leaving 18 bases between the germline ends. About this clone: Its binding antigen is unknown. Per-nucleotide qualities are absent, and no much larger clonotype sits a single base away.

The chain is made from TRBV7-3 and TRBJ1-1; tentative D gene TRBD1, with 5 bases matching. The source was peripheral blood, collected in the third trimester of pregnancy. This TCR was recovered from a female donor in good health, enrolled as a control in a pregnancy study. The CDR3 has the sequence CASSLGLSLGGTEAFF. The nucleotide sequence reads TGTGCCAGCAGCTTAGGGCTGAGTCTGGGGGGAACTGAAGCTTTCTTT.